The entry that follows covers one T cell receptor beta chain sequence. This clonotype was seen repeatedly, ten times or more. Its target antigen remains unknown. Base qualities were left out, and no much larger clone turns up one base away. This entry is derived from a study of T cells after yellow fever vaccination (dated by TCRdb to between 2019 and 2020). Looking at the study overall: The SMART-Seq v4 Ultra Low Input RNA kit was used to prepare libraries from fractions with low cell numbers. Bulk TCR alpha and beta repertoires were sequenced longitudinally to track T-cell clones before and after primary and booster YFV17D yellow fever vaccination. The cohort comprised two healthy male donors, one aged 18 to 30 and one aged 30 to 40 years. Blood was drawn at multiple timepoints before and after primary and secondary immunization, with bulk PBMC replicates and cell subsets isolated.

Synthesis of TCR cDNA relied on 5'RACE template switching, a step that introduced a universal primer site along with unique molecular identifiers. cDNA synthesis was primed from both the TCR alpha and TCR beta constant segments. Library amplification involved two PCR steps, and the second step added sample barcodes and sequencing adapters. Sequencing of libraries was performed on Illumina HiSeq 2500 (2x100 bp) or NovaSeq (2x150 bp). Turning to the authors' computational methods: Demultiplexing of reads and collapsing into UMI consensus sequences were performed with MIGEC, and V(D)J alignment was carried out with MiXCR. Vaccine-responding clonotypes were identified with edgeR using replicate PBMC samples, with FDR below 0.01 and a log2 fold change above 5 up to day 15 being required. Bulk clonotypes were assigned CD4 or CD8 identity according to which sequenced CD4 or CD8 repertoire held them at higher abundance. TCRdb cleaned the public reads at Q25 with fastp, built clones with MiXCR and kept in-frame beta chains. Rows merge per CDR3 protein into single entries with the most common DNA and genes. These V and J calls are TCRdb output, not the study's own analysis. The sample table lists around 340,000 distinct CDR3 sequences, about 8.7% of them with a count of one. The ten largest clones take up roughly 18% of the sample.

Read against the paper, the sample's treatment or condition label means: live attenuated yellow fever vaccine strain. At each blood-draw timepoint, two biological replicates of bulk PBMCs were obtained. A standard Ficoll-Paque protocol was used to isolate PBMCs from peripheral blood. TriZol was used to extract RNA from bulk PBMCs, from CD4 and CD8 fractions, and from dextramer-positive and dextramer-negative fractions. The CDR1 and CDR2 encoded by the germline V gene are MNHEY and SVGAGI. The CDR3 has 15 amino acids, counting the end cysteine and phenylalanine. Only the CDR3 portion is preserved as DNA: 45 bases, with reading frame beginning at the first base. V ends up 1 base short and J 5 bases short, with an unmatched junction base count of 4. Study-wide conclusions, independent of this receptor: The secondary T-cell response was found to be weaker but faster than the primary response, with a peak reached on day 5 rather than on day 15. Most clones expanded after primary vaccination (approximately 96% of CD4 and approximately 86% of CD8) were re-detected after the booster, suggesting that broad memory maintenance occurred. Because abundant contaminating clonotypes from the bulk population could be contained in FACS-sorted repertoires, computational filtering was required. Because the study included only two donors, the extent to which the findings can be generalized is limited. A small fraction of clonotypes showed up in both the CD4 and CD8 compartments, probably as a result of convergent recombination.

The sample here was PBMCs, taken on the day of the first yellow fever vaccination. The sequence links TRBV6-5 to TRBJ1-1, and 10 junctional nucleotides match TRBD1. The TCR was taken from a man aged 18 to 29 who received the YFV17D yellow fever vaccine. The DNA sequence follows: TGTGCCAGCAGTTACTGGAAGGGACAGGGGACTGAAGCTTTCTTT. Its protein is CASSYWKGQGTEAFF.